This T cell receptor (beta chain) appears in the sequencing data of a study of response to subunit inactivated influenza vaccine. MiXCR was run by TCRdb on the RT-PCR reads, yielding one entry per CDR3 protein. The data show about 190,000 distinct CDR3 sequences, 13% to 15% seen once. This clonotype has only a few counts. The input for sequencing was CD8+ T cells sorted from PBMCs, taken about 5 days after vaccination. This clonotype was obtained from a man in his forties or fifties who received an inactivated influenza vaccine.

CDR3 sequence: CASSSRDRADHEQYF. The CDR3 bases are TGTGCCAGCAGCTCCCGGGACAGGGCAGACCACGAGCAGTACTTC. The gene calls are TRBV7-9 and TRBJ2-7; 9 bases match TRBD1. The length of the CDR3 is 15 residues. The trim removed 4 bases at V and 5 bases at J, leaving 9 bases unmatched. CDR1 is SEHNR and CDR2 is FQNEAQ in the germline V gene (reference sequence).